The 10 T cell receptor beta chains presented below share a single source sample, sequenced in a study of T cells in Graves' hyperthyroidism and ophthalmopathy. Researchers amplified the TCR beta CDR3 regions from RNA transcripts. The study used the HTBI primer set for a first-round RT-PCR of the TCR CDR3. TCRdb fed the multiplex PCR reads into MiXCR, producing one record per CDR3 protein. The sample lists 340,000 or so distinct CDR3 sequences; approximately 16% were seen once. The sample consisted of blood. These receptors were obtained from a man aged 25-40 years with Graves' hyperthyroidism.

This clonotype was detected ten times or more. The CDR3 protein is CASSLRRLAGGGEQYF. The CDR3 bases are TGTGCCAGCAGCCTAAGACGACTAGCGGGAGGAGGTGAGCAGTACTTC. The rearrangement links TRBV7-2 to TRBJ2-7; 13 nucleotides agree with TRBD2. The CDR3 consists of 16 residues. V lost 5 bases to trimming and J lost 7 bases; unmatched junction nucleotides: 11. Germline V gene sequence: CDR1 SGHTA, CDR2 FQGNSA.

This clonotype appeared a few times. This chain joins TRBV30 and TRBJ1-2; 7 bases are shared with TRBD1. V shed 4 bases and J 7 bases; nucleotides not matched to a gene: 6. The CDR3 covers 12 residues. Germline values: CDR1 GTSNPN, CDR2 SVGIG (reference sequence). The CDR3 loop reads CAWKTGEGGYTF. The CDR3 DNA is TGTGCCTGGAAAACAGGGGAAGGTGGCTACACCTTC.

CDR3 DNA: TGTGCCAGCTCCTCCCGGGACAGGGGGGAAAAACTGTTTTTT. It is translated as CASSSRDRGEKLFF. The chain combines TRBV27 with TRBJ1-4; 11 nucleotides match TRBD1. V lost 8 bases to trimming and J lost 8 bases; unmatched junction nucleotides: 7. CDR3 size: 14 residues. Per the germline V gene, CDR1 is MNHEY and CDR2 is SMNVEV (reference sequence).

The rearrangement uses TRBV11-3 and TRBJ1-5; no firm D call. Between the trimmed V and J ends, which lost 5 bases and 3 bases, there was a span of 11 bases. Looked up from germline, CDR1 is SGHNT and CDR2 is YENEEA. This CDR3 region has 14 residues. DNA for the CDR3: TGTGCCAGCAGCCCGGGTCCGCTCAATCAGCCCCAGCATTTT. Translated, it gives CASSPGPLNQPQHF.

This clonotype was counted ten times or more. The chain couples TRBV6-1 to TRBJ2-7, with 8 bases aligning to TRBD1. V dropped 7 bases and J dropped 2; count of bases not matched to a gene: 7. The V gene's germline CDR1 is MNHNS and CDR2 SASEGT. The CDR3 has 14 amino acids. DNA for the CDR3: TGTGCCAGCACCGACAGGGGCGTCCCCTACGAGCAGTACTTC. Translation: CASTDRGVPYEQYF.

At least ten counts were recorded for this clonotype. This chain uses TRBV19 with TRBJ2-1; 12 positions agree with TRBD2. There are 19 residues in the CDR3. Germline values: CDR1 LNHDA, CDR2 SQIVND (reference sequence). V lost 6 bases to trimming and J lost 5 bases; unmatched junction nucleotides: 17. The CDR3 reads CASSPLTSGRDARHNEQFF. CDR3 in DNA: TGTGCCAGTAGCCCGTTGACTAGCGGGAGAGACGCGAGACACAATGAGCAGTTCTTC.

This clonotype was found a few times. The V and J genes are TRBV28 and TRBJ2-3; a weak D match, TRBD1 (8 bases). The length of the CDR3 is 14 residues. Between the trimmed V and J ends, which lost 11 bases and 2 bases, there was a span of 17 bases. CDR1 and CDR2 from the germline V gene are MDHEN and SYDVKM. As DNA, the CDR3 is TGTGCCGGGGGGGACAGGTCCTCCACAGATACGCAGTATTTT. It translates to CAGGDRSSTDTQYF.

This clonotype was seen repeatedly, ten times or more. The chain joins TRBV29-1 to TRBJ1-2; 10 bases line up with TRBD1. The trim removed 6 bases at V and 0 bases at J, leaving 10 bases unmatched. CDR1 and CDR2 from the germline V gene are SQVTM and ANQGSEA. The CDR3 runs 16 residues. CDR3 sequence reads: CSVTGTGEAANYGYTF. As DNA, the CDR3 is TGCAGCGTAACCGGGACAGGGGAGGCTGCTAACTATGGCTACACCTTC. The full variable domain, completed using reference TRBV29-1 and TRBJ1-2, is SAVISQKPSRDICQRGTSLTIQCQVDSQVTMMFWYRQQPGQSLTLIATANQGSEATYESGFVIDKFPISRPNLTFSTLTVSNMSPEDSSIYLCSVTGTGEAANYGYTFGSGTRLTVV.

The rearrangement links TRBV20-1 to TRBJ2-3, with unresolved D. This CDR3 has 14 residues. The V end lost 0 bases, the J end lost 6 bases, and 13 bases lay between the germline ends. Germline V gives CDR1 DFQATT, CDR2 SNEGSKA (reference sequence). This CDR3 is CSARDGLVGDTQYF. The CDR3 DNA sequence: TGCAGTGCTAGAGATGGGCTTGTCGGGGATACGCAGTATTTT.

This clonotype was detected ten times or more. V and J are TRBV3-1 and TRBJ2-1; TRBD2 matches 7 bases. Germline assignment: CDR1 LGHDT and CDR2 YNNKEL (reference sequence). The CDR3 covers 16 residues. After removal of 1 base from V and 2 bases from J, the junction contained 5 bases not matched to a gene. In DNA form, the CDR3 reads TGTGCCAGCAGCCAAGTAACGGGAGGCCCCTACAATGAGCAGTTCTTC. This sequence encodes CASSQVTGGPYNEQFF.